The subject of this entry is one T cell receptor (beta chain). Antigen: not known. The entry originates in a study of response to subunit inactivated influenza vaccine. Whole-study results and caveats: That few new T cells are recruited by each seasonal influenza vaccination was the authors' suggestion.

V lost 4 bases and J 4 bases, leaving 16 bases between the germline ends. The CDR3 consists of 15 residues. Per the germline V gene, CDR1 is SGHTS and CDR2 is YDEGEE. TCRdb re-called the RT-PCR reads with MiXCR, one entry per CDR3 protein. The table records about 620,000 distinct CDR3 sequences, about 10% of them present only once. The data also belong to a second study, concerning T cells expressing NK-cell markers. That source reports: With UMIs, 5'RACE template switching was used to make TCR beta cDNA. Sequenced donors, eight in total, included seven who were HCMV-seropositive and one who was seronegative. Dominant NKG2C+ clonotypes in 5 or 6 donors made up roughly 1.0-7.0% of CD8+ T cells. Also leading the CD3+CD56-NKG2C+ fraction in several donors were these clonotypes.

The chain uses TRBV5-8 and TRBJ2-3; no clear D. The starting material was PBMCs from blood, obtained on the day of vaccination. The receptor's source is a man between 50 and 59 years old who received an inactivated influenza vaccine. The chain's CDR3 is CASSPLAHAADTQYF. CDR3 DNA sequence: TGTGCCAGCAGCCCATTAGCCCATGCGGCAGATACGCAGTATTTT.